The 19 T cell receptor beta chains presented below share a single source sample, sequenced in a study of cytomegalovirus exposure and HLA in healthy donors. PCR was performed using 60 Vbeta and 13 Jbeta primers. The method was immunoSEQ multiplex PCR; TCRdb's version includes in-frame clones alone and lacks a portion of them. Of about 180,000 clones detected, around 79% appear once; the ten largest clones hold 2.5%. The sequenced sample was PBMCs. Source of these receptors: a female donor in good health and CMV-seronegative.

The chain is built from TRBV19 and TRBJ1-1; D ambiguous. The CDR3 is 13 amino acids. Germline CDR1 LNHDA, CDR2 SQIVND (reference sequence). V lost 3 bases and J 2 bases, leaving 7 bases between the germline ends. The CDR3 loop reads CASSIDTNTEAFF. CDR3 in DNA: TGTGCCAGTAGTATTGACACCAACACTGAAGCTTTCTTT.

The J gene is TRBJ2-1, the V gene TRBV28; D is possibly TRBD2 (6 bases). CDR1 and CDR2 from the germline V gene are MDHEN and SYDVKM. This CDR3 is 13 amino acids long. V lost 2 bases to trimming and J lost 4 bases, with 6 bases between them. CDR3 coding DNA: TGTGCCAGCAGTTTAGCGGGGTACAATGAGCAGTTCTTC. This translates into CASSLAGYNEQFF.

The chain couples TRBV7-2 to TRBJ1-5; no clear D. V was cut by 6 bases and J by 3 bases, with 15 bases left in between. Germline values: CDR1 SGHTA, CDR2 FQGNSA. The CDR3 length is 15 residues. The CDR3: CASSFAGTLNQPQHF. Here the CDR3 DNA reads TGTGCCAGCAGTTTCGCGGGTACACTCAATCAGCCCCAGCATTTT.

CDR3 loop: CASTQGAMGYTDTQYF. DNA of the CDR3: TGTGCCAGCACCCAAGGGGCGATGGGTTACACAGATACGCAGTATTTT. The chain carries TRBV28 and TRBJ2-3; D may be TRBD1 (5 bases). This CDR3 is 16 amino acids long. Trimming removed 7 bases at V and 2 bases at J, with 19 bases between. Germline V gene data show CDR1 as MDHEN and CDR2 as SYDVKM. Full variable domain (outside the CDR3, taken from reference TRBV28 and TRBJ2-3): DVKVTQSSRYLVKRTGEKVFLECVQDMDHENMFWYRQDPGLGLRLIYFSYDVKMKEKGDIPEGYSVSREKKERFSLILESASTNQTSMYLCASTQGAMGYTDTQYFGPGTRLTVL.

This clone was detected a few times. This sequence joins TRBV7-9 and TRBJ1-1; D may be TRBD1 (5 bases). The CDR3 spans 16 residues. Germline V gives CDR1 SEHNR, CDR2 FQNEAQ (reference sequence). V lost 2 bases to trimming and J lost 0 bases, with 13 bases between them. CDR3 in DNA: TGTGCCAGCAGCTTATCGGGGGGGAGCATGAACACTGAAGCTTTCTTT. Its translation: CASSLSGGSMNTEAFF.

In its sample, this clone was seen a few times. The V and J genes are TRBV30 and TRBJ1-1; D remains unclear. Trimming shortened V by 1 base and J by 4 bases, and 10 bases separated the two germline ends. This CDR3 is built from 13 residues. The germline CDR1 and CDR2 sequences are GTSNPN and SVGIG (reference sequence). The CDR3 here is CAWSAGAPTEAFF. CDR3 DNA: TGTGCCTGGAGTGCTGGAGCACCCACTGAAGCTTTCTTT.

This sequence joins TRBV4-3 and TRBJ2-7; 8 bases agree with TRBD1. Germline values: CDR1 LGHNA, CDR2 YSLEER. Trimming cost V 1 base and J 6 bases; bases outside gene matches: 11. The CDR3 is 16 residues long. The CDR3 here is CASSQGSRTGSTEQYF. The CDR3 DNA reads TGCGCCAGCAGCCAAGGGTCCAGGACAGGGTCCACCGAGCAGTACTTC.

V gene TRBV4-1 combines with J gene TRBJ2-1; D unclear. V lost 1 base to trimming and J lost 8 bases, with 9 bases between them. The germline V gene encodes CDR1 MGHRA and CDR2 YSYEKL. The CDR3 is 13 amino acids. CDR3 coding DNA: TGCGCCAGCAGCCAAGTCGGGTATGATGAGCAGTTCTTC. It encodes CASSQVGYDEQFF.

This chain connects TRBV25-1 to TRBJ2-2; D is possibly TRBD1 (6 bases). Per germline, CDR1 MGHDK and CDR2 SYGVNS. V was trimmed by 4 bases and J by 1 base, leaving 7 bases between them. This CDR3 is 14 amino acids long. This CDR3 is CASSGDKNTGELFF. The CDR3 coding sequence is TGTGCCAGCAGTGGGGACAAGAACACCGGGGAGCTGTTTTTT.

The chain carries TRBV6-5 and TRBJ1-2; D perhaps matches TRBD1 (5 bases). The CDR3 length is 14 residues. In germline, CDR1 is MNHEY, CDR2 SVGAGI. Between the trimmed V and J ends, which lost 0 bases and 2 bases, there was a span of 7 bases. In DNA form, the CDR3 reads TGTGCCAGCAGTTACTCGACAGTAAACTATGGCTACACCTTC. This gives the protein CASSYSTVNYGYTF.

V usage is TRBV15 and J usage is TRBJ1-1; 7 bases are shared with TRBD1. The V segment lost 2 bases and the J segment 7 bases; nucleotides outside the gene matches: 4. The CDR3 loop spans 13 amino acids. The germline V gene has CDR1 LNHNV and CDR2 YYDKDF (reference sequence). The CDR3 reads CATSRPGQVEAFF. As DNA, the CDR3 is TGTGCCACCAGCAGACCTGGACAGGTTGAAGCTTTCTTT. The entire variable domain, with the rest obtained from reference TRBV15 and TRBJ1-1, is as follows: DAMVIQNPRYQVTQFGKPVTLSCSQTLNHNVMYWYQQKSSQAPKLLFHYYDKDFNNEADTPDNFQSRRPNTSFCFLDIRSPGLGDTAMYLCATSRPGQVEAFFGQGTRLTVV.

The rearrangement links TRBV4-2 to TRBJ2-1; the D is unclear. The germline CDR1 and CDR2 sequences are LGHNA and YNFKEQ. V was cut by 0 bases and J by 0 bases, with 9 bases left in between. The CDR3 has 16 amino acids. The CDR3 region is CASSQDLTSSYNEQFF. The CDR3 DNA sequence: TGTGCCAGCAGCCAAGATTTGACAAGCTCCTACAATGAGCAGTTCTTC.

The chain has TRBV4-2 and TRBJ1-5; perhaps TRBD1 as D (5 bases). The CDR3 totals 16 residues. Germline assignment: CDR1 LGHNA and CDR2 YNFKEQ. The V gene lost 0 bases and the J gene lost 4 bases, with 13 bases spanning the gap. For the CDR3, the DNA is TGTGCCAGCAGCCAAGACGGAGGAGGGGCGAATCAGCCCCAGCATTTT. This encodes CASSQDGGGANQPQHF.

This clone turned up a few times. The rearrangement uses TRBV11-2 and TRBJ1-2; no clear D. Trimming removed 4 bases from V and 2 bases from J, with 11 bases in between. Per germline, CDR1 SGHAT and CDR2 FQNNGV. CDR3 length equals 14 residues. As DNA, the CDR3 is TGTGCCAGCAGCTCGGACTCACGGAACTATGGCTACACCTTC. It yields the protein CASSSDSRNYGYTF.

This chain's CDR3 is CASSRSSGDQETQYF. The CDR3 DNA follows: TGCGCCAGCAGCCGGTCTAGCGGGGATCAAGAGACCCAGTACTTC. The J gene is TRBJ2-5, the V gene TRBV5-1; 9 bases line up with TRBD2. The CDR3 sequence is 15 residues long. V lost 4 bases and J lost 2; bases outside the gene matches: 6. Looked up from germline, CDR1 is SGHRS and CDR2 is YFSETQ. Full variable domain (rest looked up from reference TRBV5-1 and TRBJ2-5): KAGVTQTPRYLIKTRGQQVTLSCSPISGHRSVSWYQQTPGQGLQFLFEYFSETQRNKGNFPGRFSGRQFSNSRSEMNVSTLELGDSALYLCASSRSSGDQETQYFGPGTRLLVL.

This clone was picked up a small number of times. The V and J genes are TRBV18 and TRBJ2-5; D gene unclear. With 3 bases removed from V and 0 bases from J, the gap between germline ends came to 2 bases. Germline lookup yields CDR1 KGHSH and CDR2 LQKENI. The CDR3 extends over 12 amino acids. The chain's CDR3 is CASSPNQETQYF. DNA of the CDR3: TGTGCCAGCTCACCCAACCAAGAGACCCAGTACTTC. Looking up the rest from reference TRBV18 and TRBJ2-5 gives the full variable domain: NAGVMQNPRHLVRRRGQEARLRCSPMKGHSHVYWYRQLPEEGLKFMVYLQKENIIDESGMPKERFSAEFPKEGPSILRIQQVVRGDSAAYFCASSPNQETQYFGPGTRLLVL.

The rearrangement uses TRBV4-2 and TRBJ2-7; 10 nucleotides match TRBD1. CDR1 and CDR2 from the germline V gene are LGHNA and YNFKEQ. The CDR3 covers 14 residues. V was pared by 4 bases and J by 2 bases, with 2 bases of the junction left unmatched. The CDR3 here is CASSPGQGAYEQYF. Written as DNA, the CDR3 is TGTGCCAGCAGCCCTGGACAGGGGGCCTACGAGCAGTACTTC.

The chain links TRBV27 to TRBJ1-5, with D perhaps matching TRBD1 (5 bases). This CDR3 is 13 amino acids long. CDR1 and CDR2 from the germline V gene are MNHEY and SMNVEV (reference sequence). The ends were cut back, 8 bases at V and 6 bases at J, with 14 bases in the middle. The CDR3 DNA is TGTGCCAGCTCCGGGGGGTTCAGTCAGCCCCAGCATTTT. This translates into CASSGGFSQPQHF.

This rearrangement joins TRBV5-1 to TRBJ2-7; D call uncertain. There are 12 residues in the CDR3. Germline loops: CDR1 SGHRS, CDR2 YFSETQ. Trimming took 3 bases from V and 3 from J, leaving 7 bases between them. CDR3 residues: CASSSGVYEQYF. For the CDR3, the DNA is TGCGCCAGCAGCTCCGGAGTCTACGAGCAGTACTTC.